Listed below are T cell receptor beta chains from one sample, sequenced in a study of molecular identifiers for immune sequencing clone quantification. From the PCR reads, TCRdb called clonotypes with MiXCR, one entry per CDR3 protein. The data hold some 96,000 distinct CDR3 sequences, with approximately 25% observed a single time. The specimen sequenced was naive CD8+ T cells from blood, with Jurkat cell RNA spiked in. These receptors came from a human donor in good health. Some libraries in this study had Jurkat cell RNA spiked in. CDR3s include the opening cysteine and the closing phenylalanine or tryptophan. The D gene is left open where the match is weak. Clone size is given for some rows only: seen once, a few or many times, or a class if the clone is expanded.

>TRBD1|TRBJ1-5|TRBV30|many
CAWSEQGNQPQHF
TGTGCCTGGAGTGAACAGGGGAATCAGCCCCAGCATTTT
>TRBD2|TRBJ2-1|TRBV27|many
CASSLWGPGGLNYNEQFF
TGTGCCAGCAGTCTATGGGGCCCGGGGGGGCTGAACTACAATGAGCAGTTCTTC
>NA|TRBJ2-6|TRBV5-1|many
CASSLGGELGPGANVLTF
TGCGCCAGCAGTTTGGGCGGGGAACTGGGACCTGGGGCCAACGTCCTGACTTTC
>NA|TRBJ2-3|TRBV6-5|many
CASSYFDAGTDTQYF
TGTGCCAGCAGTTACTTTGATGCGGGCACAGATACGCAGTATTTT
>NA|TRBJ1-5|TRBV4-2|few
CASSRTGENQPQHF
TGTGCCAGCAGCCGCACAGGAGAAAATCAGCCCCAGCATTTT
>NA|TRBJ1-5|TRBV6-2/TRBV6-3|NA
CASSPNVYSNQPQHF
TGTGCCAGCAGCCCCAACGTGTATAGCAATCAGCCCCAGCATTTT
>NA|TRBJ2-5|TRBV27|many
CASSLGLNQETQYF
TGTGCCAGCAGTTTAGGTCTGAACCAAGAGACCCAGTACTTC
>NA|TRBJ2-1|TRBV6-2/TRBV6-3|many
CASSYLKGGYNEQFF
TGTGCCAGCAGTTACTTGAAGGGGGGTTACAATGAGCAGTTCTTC
>NA|TRBJ2-3|TRBV28|many
CASSFSRPGSDTQYF
TGTGCCAGCAGTTTCAGCAGGCCCGGTTCAGATACGCAGTATTTT
>TRBD1|TRBJ1-1|TRBV10-3|many
CAISDRDRGSHTEAFF
TGTGCCATCAGTGACCGGGACAGGGGGTCACACACTGAAGCTTTCTTT
>NA|TRBJ1-2|TRBV25-1|many
CASSELGSHGYTF
TGTGCCAGCAGTGAATTGGGGTCCCATGGCTACACCTTC
>NA|TRBJ2-3|TRBV4-1|many
CASSLQALTDTQYF
TGCGCCAGCAGCCTACAGGCGCTCACAGATACGCAGTATTTT
>TRBD1|TRBJ2-1|TRBV6-2/TRBV6-3|NA
CASSYSTQGASLYNEQFF
TGTGCCAGCAGTTACTCGACCCAGGGGGCCTCACTTTACAATGAGCAGTTCTTC
>TRBD2|TRBJ2-1|TRBV5-8|few
CASSPAGLAIYNEQFF
TGTGCCAGCAGCCCAGCGGGACTAGCCATTTACAATGAGCAGTTCTTC
>NA|TRBJ1-1|TRBV4-2|many
CASSPLGVNTEAFF
TGTGCCAGCAGCCCCCTTGGGGTGAACACTGAAGCTTTCTTT
>NA|TRBJ1-1|TRBV5-1|many
CASSYRSAGTEAFF
TGCGCCAGCAGCTACAGGTCGGCGGGGACTGAAGCTTTCTTT
>NA|TRBJ1-1|TRBV7-3|many
CASTESVGGEAFF
TGTGCCAGCACCGAAAGCGTGGGGGGTGAAGCTTTCTTT
>NA|TRBJ2-7|TRBV20-1|many
CSARDEGHEQYF
TGCAGTGCTAGAGACGAGGGGCACGAGCAGTACTTC
>NA|TRBJ2-7|TRBV20-1|few
CSAPGTDIYEQYF
TGCAGTGCTCCCGGGACCGATATCTACGAGCAGTACTTC
>NA|TRBJ2-7|TRBV27|many
CASGSGVGYEQYF
TGTGCCAGCGGATCCGGGGTAGGCTACGAGCAGTACTTC
>NA|TRBJ1-5|TRBV4-3|many
CASSQDAGQPQHF
TGCGCCAGCAGCCAAGACGCCGGTCAGCCCCAGCATTTT
>NA|TRBJ2-1|TRBV29-1|few
CSVGGVSYNEQFF
TGCAGCGTTGGCGGGGTCTCCTACAATGAGCAGTTCTTC